Listed below are T cell receptor beta chains from one sample, sequenced in a study of blood T cell repertoires in COVID-19. Generated by immunoSEQ multiplex PCR, the TCRdb table keeps only in-frame clones and is missing some. The table shows tens of thousands of clones, with roughly 85% occurring only once. Source material: peripheral blood. Source of these receptors: a human donor in a cohort sampled during active COVID-19. CDR3s include the opening cysteine and the closing phenylalanine or tryptophan.

CDR3aa,v_gene,j_gene
CASSFQGARGNEQFF,TRBV28,TRBJ2-1
CASSPSRGSGVYEQYF,TRBV18,TRBJ2-7
CASSRREQETQYF,TRBV6-6,TRBJ2-5
CASGTAPAQPQHF,TRBV2,TRBJ1-5
CASSLGGSGRQETQYF,TRBV7-2,TRBJ2-5
CASSTSLSSLYEQYF,TRBV19,TRBJ2-7
CASSIIAWETQYF,TRBV19,TRBJ2-5
CASSTRQVNYEQYF,TRBV6-5,TRBJ2-7
CASSPRLAPNTGELFF,TRBV5-5,TRBJ2-2
CSVAPGQGMNYGYTF,TRBV29-1,TRBJ1-2
CASSLMTSGTGYEQFF,TRBV7-3,TRBJ2-1
CASSYGQTSNQPQHF,TRBV7-2,TRBJ1-5
CATRIPGLAGEHEQFF,TRBV15,TRBJ2-1
CASSLGGGGFTDTQYF,TRBV7-2,TRBJ2-3
CASSSKRSQGSSYNEQFF,TRBV5-4,TRBJ2-1
CAISESRSENTEAFF,TRBV10-3,TRBJ1-1
CASSNTPGLAGFANTGELFF,TRBV3-1/TRBV3-2,TRBJ2-2
CASSLTSGVGEAFF,TRBV7-3,TRBJ1-1
CASSRQLNTEAFF,TRBV12-3/TRBV12-4,TRBJ1-1
CASSQEPLGRLTSYNEQFF,TRBV4-3,TRBJ2-1
CASSEGQLGRGFF,TRBV5-1,TRBJ1-1
CASSPPNGLAGGNEQFF,TRBV18,TRBJ2-1
CASSYPRAGVLNEQFF,TRBV6-2/TRBV6-3,TRBJ2-1
CAWSPGLAREQFF,TRBV30,TRBJ2-1
CASEAPSTDTQYF,TRBV7-9,TRBJ2-3
CASSEASGYQPQHF,TRBV2,TRBJ1-5
CASSYLIGAQPPAQYF,TRBV6-6,TRBJ2-5
CASSLSLAGGLNEQFF,TRBV11-3,TRBJ2-1
CASSQAQGGTEAFF,TRBV4-3,TRBJ1-1
CASSLARASGSADTQYF,TRBV7-8,TRBJ2-3
CATSRDLAGRNQPQHF,TRBV15,TRBJ1-5
CASSLTRDNEQFF,TRBV11-3,TRBJ2-1
CASSAREGHHEQFF,TRBV9,TRBJ2-1
CASSPGTSGGSYEQYF,TRBV11-3,TRBJ2-7
CASSYGVAEYNEQFF,TRBV6-2/TRBV6-3,TRBJ2-1
CSVEVFQMSGNTIYF,TRBV29-1,TRBJ1-3
CASSQGGRTGDSPLHF,TRBV4-2,TRBJ1-6
CASSQVGGGGGGYQPQHF,TRBV4-2,TRBJ1-5
CASSLDSGGMNTEAFF,TRBV7-2,TRBJ1-1
CASTVTAGGPGLYEQYF,TRBV19,TRBJ2-7
CASSQVAAGRETQYF,TRBV4-1,TRBJ2-5
CASSVAKETQYF,TRBV9,TRBJ2-5
CASTTPGQRGRDQPQHF,TRBV19,TRBJ1-5
CAIGGTLSTGELFF,TRBV10-3,TRBJ2-2
CASSVGTSGSYEQYF,TRBV9,TRBJ2-7
CASTPAGGPEETQYF,TRBV6-5,TRBJ2-5
CASSQGLGPSYNEQFF,TRBV4-3,TRBJ2-1
CASSLHTEAFF,TRBV7-9,TRBJ1-1